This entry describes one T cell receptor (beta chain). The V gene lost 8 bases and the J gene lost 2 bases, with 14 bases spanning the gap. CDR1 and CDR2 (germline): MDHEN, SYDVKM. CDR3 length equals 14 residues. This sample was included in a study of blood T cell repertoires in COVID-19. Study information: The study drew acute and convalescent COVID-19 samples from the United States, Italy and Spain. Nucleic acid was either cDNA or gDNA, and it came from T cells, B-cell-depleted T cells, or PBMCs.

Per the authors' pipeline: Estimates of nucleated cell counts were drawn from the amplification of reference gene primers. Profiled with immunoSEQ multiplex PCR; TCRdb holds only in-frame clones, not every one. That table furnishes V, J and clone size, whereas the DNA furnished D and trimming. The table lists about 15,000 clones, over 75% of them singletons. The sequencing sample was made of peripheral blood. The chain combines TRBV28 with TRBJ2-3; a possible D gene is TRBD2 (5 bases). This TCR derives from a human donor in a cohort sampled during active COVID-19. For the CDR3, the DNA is TGTGCCAGCGGAGTAGCGCAACTCACAGATACGCAGTATTTT. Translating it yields CASGVAQLTDTQYF.